The 3 T cell receptor beta chains given below trace back to one sample, sequenced in a study of CD8+ T cells in alopecia areata. This sample's treatment: oral pan-JAK inhibitor, 5-10 mg twice daily. RNA was isolated and reverse transcribed to cDNA, the sequencing template. Assay: immunoSEQ multiplex PCR; the TCRdb copy retains only in-frame clones and omits some. The sample carries 95,000 to 100,000 clones, roughly two thirds recorded once. The sample here was CD8+ T cells sorted from blood, taken at week 4, from a patient treated with tofacitinib. The source of these receptors is a human donor with alopecia areata.

CDR3 protein: CASSGGTGHYEQYF. For the CDR3, the DNA is TGTGCCAGCAGCGGGGGGACAGGGCACTACGAGCAGTACTTC. This chain connects TRBV11-2 to TRBJ2-7; the match to TRBD1 covers 9 bases. Germline V CDR1 and CDR2: SGHAT, FQNNGV. With V trimmed by 5 bases and J by 3 bases, 5 bases remained unmatched. CDR3 length: 14 amino acids.

The chain is built from TRBV29-1 and TRBJ1-1; possibly TRBD1 for D (5 bases). With 8 bases removed from V and 6 bases from J, the gap between germline ends came to 19 bases. The germline V gene has CDR1 SQVTM and CDR2 ANQGSEA. The CDR3 extends over 13 amino acids. CDR3 amino acids: CSTGPVGVAEAFF. The CDR3 region has the DNA TGCAGCACGGGGCCGGTTGGGGTCGCTGAAGCTTTCTTT.

The chain is built from TRBV5-6 and TRBJ1-2; no definite D call. CDR1 and CDR2 from the germline V gene are SGHDT and YYEEEE. Trimming left V 1 base short and J 6 bases short, with 4 bases between. This CDR3 comprises 11 residues. In nucleotides, the CDR3 is TGTGCCAGCAGCTTGTCGGATGGCTACACCTTC. This gives the protein CASSLSDGYTF.